This section outlines one T cell receptor beta chain sequence together with its context. V trimming: 3 bases; J trimming: 4 bases; junction bases outside the gene matches: 10. CDR3 size: 17 residues. Germline assignment: CDR1 GTSNPN and CDR2 SVGIG (reference sequence). Time point meaning: newly diagnosed GD, antithyroid drugs for less than 3 months. Scientists built the TCR library using RNA that was extracted from PBMCs. This entry comes from a study of regulatory T cells in long-lasting Graves disease. About the study: Graves' patients, diagnosed recently, had received antithyroid drugs under 3 months.

Building of the TCR beta libraries involved iRepertoire HTBI primers and Arm-PCR of CDR3 regions. TCRdb used MiXCR to reprocess the multiplex PCR reads, holding one entry per CDR3 protein. The sample yields around 500,000 distinct CDR3 sequences, 12% seen once. These data were also filed under a second study, of T cells in Graves' hyperthyroidism and ophthalmopathy.

The source is a woman aged 25 to 45 with Graves disease. V gene TRBV30 combines with J gene TRBJ2-1, with 12 nucleotides matching TRBD2. The sequencing used peripheral blood mononuclear cells (PBMCs), collected at new diagnosis, from a patient treated with antithyroid drugs. The CDR3 loop is CAWSSGITSGGYNEQFF. CDR3 bases: TGTGCCTGGAGCAGTGGCATAACTAGCGGGGGGTACAATGAGCAGTTCTTC.